This T cell receptor beta chain was captured by sequencing in a study of T cell responses to AZD1222 COVID-19 vaccine. General study findings and limits: Of spike-specific TCRs, nearly half reportedly target regions left unmutated in variants. Clonal diversity was possibly underestimated; the donors were predominantly white British and more often female.

Regarding this clone: Its antigen remains unidentified.

CDR3 size: 16 residues. V was clipped by 4 bases and J by 5 bases; unmatched bases: 12. The germline V gene has CDR1 SGHVS and CDR2 FNYEAQ. Sequenced by immunoSEQ multiplex PCR; TCRdb stores in-frame clones only, minus some. The sample records around 120,000 clones, roughly 84% being singletons. Source: peripheral blood, taken on day 0 of AZD1222 vaccination. This TCR derives from an adult in good health. This chain uses TRBV7-6 with TRBJ2-5; 8 bases agree with TRBD1. DNA for the CDR3: TGTGCCAGCAGCTCCTCTTCCGGGTGGACAGGGGAGACCCAGTACTTC. This translates into CASSSSSGWTGETQYF.